This TCR beta chain is drawn from a study of blood T cell repertoires in COVID-19. Sequencing was performed with immunoSEQ multiplex PCR; in TCRdb, only in-frame clones are kept and a portion is missing. The sample lists under 150,000 clones, around 90% occurring once. The CDR3 sequence is 12 residues long. Germline V gene data show CDR1 as SNHLY and CDR2 as FYNNEI. Trimming removed 6 bases at V and 8 bases at J, with 12 bases between. This clonotype was obtained from a human donor in a cohort sampled during active COVID-19. Sequenced sample: peripheral blood. The gene calls are TRBV2 and TRBJ2-3; D is possibly TRBD2 (6 bases). CDR3 sequence: CASRATSRTQYF. In nucleotides, the CDR3 is TGTGCCAGCAGGGCGACTAGTCGTACGCAGTATTTT.